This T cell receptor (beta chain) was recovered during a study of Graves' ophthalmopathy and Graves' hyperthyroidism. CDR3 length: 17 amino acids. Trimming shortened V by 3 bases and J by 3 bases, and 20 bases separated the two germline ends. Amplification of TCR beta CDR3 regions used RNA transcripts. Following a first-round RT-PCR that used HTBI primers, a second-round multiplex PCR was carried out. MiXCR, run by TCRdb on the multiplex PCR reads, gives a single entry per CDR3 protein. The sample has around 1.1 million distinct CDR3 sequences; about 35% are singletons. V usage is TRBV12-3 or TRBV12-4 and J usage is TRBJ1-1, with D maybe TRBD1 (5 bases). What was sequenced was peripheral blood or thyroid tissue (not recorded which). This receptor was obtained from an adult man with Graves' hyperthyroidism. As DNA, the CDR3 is TGTGCCAGCAGTTTCGGGGGTGGGTTCGGGGCGGACACTGAAGCTTTCTTT. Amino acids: CASSFGGGFGADTEAFF.